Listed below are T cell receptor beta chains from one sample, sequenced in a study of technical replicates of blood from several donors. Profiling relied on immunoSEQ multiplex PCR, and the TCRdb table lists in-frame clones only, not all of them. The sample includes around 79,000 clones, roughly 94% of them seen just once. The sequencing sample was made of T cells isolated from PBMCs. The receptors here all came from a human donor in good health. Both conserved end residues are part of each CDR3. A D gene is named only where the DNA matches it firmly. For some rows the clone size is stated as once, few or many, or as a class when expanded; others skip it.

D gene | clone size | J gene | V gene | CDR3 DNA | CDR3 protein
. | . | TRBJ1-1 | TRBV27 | TGTGCCAGCAGTTTATACTTCGGGGGTTTGGCGACTGAAGCTTTCTTT | CASSLYFGGLATEAFF
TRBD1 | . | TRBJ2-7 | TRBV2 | TGTGCCAGCAGTGAAGCGGCCAGGGGGACCTACGAGCAGTACTTC | CASSEAARGTYEQYF
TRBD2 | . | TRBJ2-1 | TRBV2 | TGTGCCAGCAGTGTAGGACTAGATTATAATGAGCAGTTCTTC | CASSVGLDYNEQFF
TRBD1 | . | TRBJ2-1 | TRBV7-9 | TGTGCCAGCAGCTTAGCTGCGACAGGGGTCACTCTCTACAATGAGCAGTTCTTC | CASSLAATGVTLYNEQFF
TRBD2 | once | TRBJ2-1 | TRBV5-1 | TGCGCCAGCAGCAGCACCGCCGGGGCGGGAGCGAAAGAGCAGTTCTTC | CASSSTAGAGAKEQFF
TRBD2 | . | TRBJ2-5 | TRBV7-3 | TGTGCCAGCAGCCCTACTTCCCAGCGGGAGGTTGAGACCCAGTACTTC | CASSPTSQREVETQYF
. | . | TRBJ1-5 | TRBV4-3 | TGCGCCAGCAGCCAAGATCTACTAAATCAGCCCCAGCATTTT | CASSQDLLNQPQHF
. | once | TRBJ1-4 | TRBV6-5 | TGTGCCAGCAGTTACTCCCGAGGGCCAAGGGAAAAACTGTTTTTT | CASSYSRGPREKLFF
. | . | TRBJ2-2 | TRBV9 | TGTGCCAGCAGCGCAACAACTAGGACCGGGGAGCTGTTTTTT | CASSATTRTGELFF
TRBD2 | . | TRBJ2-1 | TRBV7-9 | TGTGCCAGCAGATCTAGCGGGAGGGCCGCGGAGCAGTTCTTC | CASRSSGRAAEQFF
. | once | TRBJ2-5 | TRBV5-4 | TGTGCCAGCAGCTTTGGACAGATCCAAGAGACCCAGTACTTC | CASSFGQIQETQYF
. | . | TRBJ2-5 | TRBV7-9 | TGTGCCAGCATGAGTCGGGTGCGGAGGTGGGAAGAGACCCAGTACTTC | CASMSRVRRWEETQYF
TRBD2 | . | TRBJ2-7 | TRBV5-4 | TGTGCCAGCAGCTCGGGAGAGCGGGGGTTCTACGAGCAGTACTTC | CASSSGERGFYEQYF
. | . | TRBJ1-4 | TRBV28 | TGTGCCAGCAGTTTGAAGGGGGCAACTAATGAAAAACTGTTTTTT | CASSLKGATNEKLFF
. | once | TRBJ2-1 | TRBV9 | TGTGCCAGCAGCGAATATGGGCGGGCCGAACTGGGGAATGAGCAGTTCTTC | CASSEYGRAELGNEQFF
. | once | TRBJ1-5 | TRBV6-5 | TGTGCCAGCAGTTACACTGGTTTGGAGCCCCAGCATTTT | CASSYTGLEPQHF
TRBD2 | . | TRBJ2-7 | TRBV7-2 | TGTGCCAGCAGCTCCGGGACTAGGGTCCACGAGCAGTACTTC | CASSSGTRVHEQYF
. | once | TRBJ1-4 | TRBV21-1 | TGTGCCAGCAGCCTAAGAATCTATATCAGGGTAACAAAACTGTTTTTT | CASSLRIYIRVTKLFF
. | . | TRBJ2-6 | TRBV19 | TGTGCCAGTAGTGTGGTGGGGAGTGGGGCCAACGTCCTGACTTTC | CASSVVGSGANVLTF
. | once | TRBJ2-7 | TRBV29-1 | TGCAGCGTTGAGGCGGCTAGCTCCTACGAGCAGTACTTC | CSVEAASSYEQYF
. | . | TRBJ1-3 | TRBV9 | TGTGCCAGCAGCGGCCGGGACATAACTGGAAACACCATATATTTT | CASSGRDITGNTIYF
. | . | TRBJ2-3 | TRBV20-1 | TGCAGTGCTACTCTGAGGGATACGCAGTATTTT | CSATLRDTQYF
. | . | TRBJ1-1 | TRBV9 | TGTGCCAGCAGCAGGAGGGGGAACACTGAAGCTTTCTTT | CASSRRGNTEAFF
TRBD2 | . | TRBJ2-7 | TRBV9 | TGTGCCAGCAGCGTAGCTAGCGGGAGCTACGAGCAGTACTTC | CASSVASGSYEQYF
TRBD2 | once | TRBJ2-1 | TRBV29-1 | TGCAGCGGGCGGACTAGCGGATTTTACAATGAGCAGTTCTTC | CSGRTSGFYNEQFF
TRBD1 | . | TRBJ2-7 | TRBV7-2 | TGTGCCAGCAGCGGACAGGTTCTCTACGAGCAGTACTTC | CASSGQVLYEQYF
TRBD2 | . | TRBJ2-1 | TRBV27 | TGTGCCAGCAGTTTGGCGGGAGGGCCATACAATGAGCAGTTCTTC | CASSLAGGPYNEQFF
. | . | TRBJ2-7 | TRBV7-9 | TGTGCCAGCAGCTTACAAGCTTACGAGCAGTACTTC | CASSLQAYEQYF
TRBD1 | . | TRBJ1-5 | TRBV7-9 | TGTGCCAGCAGTCGTGACAGGGAAGTCCGTCAGCCCCAGCATTTT | CASSRDREVRQPQHF
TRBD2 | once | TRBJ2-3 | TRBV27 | TGTGCCAGCGGAAGATTCCGGGGAGGGGATACGCAGTATTTT | CASGRFRGGDTQYF
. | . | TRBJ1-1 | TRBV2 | TGTGCCAGCATCTGGAGGGAAGACACTGAAGCTTTCTTT | CASIWREDTEAFF
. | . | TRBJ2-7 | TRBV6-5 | TGTGCCAGCAGTTCGGGATCCTACGAGCAGTACTTC | CASSSGSYEQYF
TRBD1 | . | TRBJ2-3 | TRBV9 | TGTGCCAGCAGCGTAGACCAACCGGGACAGGGGAGGACAGATACGCAGTATTTT | CASSVDQPGQGRTDTQYF
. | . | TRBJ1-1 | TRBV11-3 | TGTGCCAGCAGCTTAACAAGTTTGAACACTGAAGCTTTCTTT | CASSLTSLNTEAFF
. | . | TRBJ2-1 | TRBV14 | TGTGCCAGCAGCCATCGGGGTCTCAATGAGCAGTTCTTC | CASSHRGLNEQFF
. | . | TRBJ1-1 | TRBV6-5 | TGTGCCAGCAGTTACTCCTGGCAGAATGAAGCTTTCTTT | CASSYSWQNEAFF
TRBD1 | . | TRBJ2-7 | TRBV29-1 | TGCAGCGTTGAATCTTGGACAGGGGTCACCTACGAGCAGTACTTC | CSVESWTGVTYEQYF
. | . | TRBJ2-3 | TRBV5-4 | TGTGCCAGCAGCTCCTCCGGGACTAGCACAGATACGCAGTATTTT | CASSSSGTSTDTQYF
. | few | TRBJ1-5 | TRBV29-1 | TGCAGCCTCAGGCTGAATAATCAGCCCCAGCATTTT | CSLRLNNQPQHF
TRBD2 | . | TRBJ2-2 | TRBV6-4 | TGTGCCAGCAGTAACGGGAGGACCGGGGAGCTGTTTTTT | CASSNGRTGELFF
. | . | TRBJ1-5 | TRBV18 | TGTGCCAGCTCACCGCGGGGGGGGGACCAGCCCCAGCATTTT | CASSPRGGDQPQHF
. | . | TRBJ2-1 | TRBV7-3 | TGTGCCAGCAGCTTATCATCTAACCACAATGAGCAGTTCTTC | CASSLSSNHNEQFF
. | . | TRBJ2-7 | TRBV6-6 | TGTGCCAGCAAACCCGGACTGATCTACGAGCAGTACTTC | CASKPGLIYEQYF
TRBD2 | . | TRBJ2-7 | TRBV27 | TGTGCCAGCAGCCCCGTGACTAGCGGGAGGAGCGAGCAGTACTTC | CASSPVTSGRSEQYF
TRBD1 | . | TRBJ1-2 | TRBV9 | TGTGCCAGCAGCGCGGGGCAACCGGGACAGCCTCCTTATGGCTACACCTTC | CASSAGQPGQPPYGYTF